One sample yielded the 14 T cell receptor beta chains listed below, sequenced in a study of OX40 agonist ivuxolimab in advanced cancers. Sequencing was performed with immunoSEQ multiplex PCR; in TCRdb, only in-frame clones are kept and a portion is missing. The sample carries more than 75,000 clones, approximately 85% recorded once. Sequences were derived from CD4+ or CD8+ T cells sorted from blood, sampled in a trial of the OX40 agonist ivuxolimab. The receptors shown here come from an adult with an advanced solid tumor such as melanoma, head and neck, liver or kidney cancer.

This clone came up once. The rearrangement joins TRBV7-8 to TRBJ2-3, with TRBD1 matching 7 bases. Trimming removed 5 bases from V and 2 bases from J; junction bases left unmatched: 7. The CDR3 has 15 residues. Germline lookup yields CDR1 SGHVS and CDR2 FQNEAQ. CDR3 nucleotide sequence: TGTGCCAGCAGCCTACGGGACAGCCACACAGATACGCAGTATTTT. Residues: CASSLRDSHTDTQYF.

In this sample, this clone turned up a few times. The rearrangement links TRBV30 to TRBJ1-6; D unclear. Germline V gives CDR1 GTSNPN, CDR2 SVGIG (reference sequence). Trimming pared 1 base from V and 5 bases from J, leaving 6 bases between. CDR3 size: 13 residues. Here the CDR3 DNA reads TGTGCCTGGAGTGGATTAAATAATTCACCCCTCCACTTT. It specifies CAWSGLNNSPLHF.

The chain joins TRBV5-1 to TRBJ2-3; the match to TRBD1 covers 8 bases. CDR1 SGHRS and CDR2 YFSETQ come from the germline V gene. This CDR3 spans 16 amino acids. V trimming: 4 bases; J trimming: 0 bases; junction bases outside the gene matches: 7. The CDR3 spells CASSPWTGLSTDTQYF. The CDR3 DNA reads as TGCGCCAGCAGCCCCTGGACAGGGTTAAGCACAGATACGCAGTATTTT.

V is TRBV7-2 and J is TRBJ2-3, with 9 bases aligning to TRBD2. This CDR3 region has 15 residues. Germline CDR1 reads SGHTA; CDR2 reads FQGNSA. Trimming removed 4 bases from V and 3 bases from J; junction bases left unmatched: 5. The CDR3 loop reads CASSYQRGETDTQYF. CDR3 sequence (DNA): TGTGCCAGCAGCTACCAGCGGGGGGAGACAGATACGCAGTATTTT.

About this clone: This CDR3 is also generated by other DNA sequences in the sample. The chain carries TRBV5-1 and TRBJ1-4; maybe TRBD1 (5 bases). This CDR3 has 15 residues. V lost 0 bases and J lost 4, with 10 bases in between. Germline lookup yields CDR1 SGHRS and CDR2 YFSETQ. The CDR3: CASSLGQLDNEKLFF. CDR3 in DNA: TGCGCCAGCAGCTTGGGACAGCTAGATAATGAAAAACTGTTTTTT.

The CDR3 bases are TGTGCCAGCAGCGTGCTCGGGGGAGACACCATATATTTT. Its protein product is CASSVLGGDTIYF. The V call is TRBV9, the J call TRBJ1-3, with a possible D match to TRBD1 (5 bases). Per germline, CDR1 SGDLS and CDR2 YYNGEE. V lost 2 bases to trimming and J lost 8 bases, with 11 bases between them. The CDR3 length is 13 residues. Looking up the rest from reference TRBV9 and TRBJ1-3 gives the full variable domain: DSGVTQTPKHLITATGQRVTLRCSPRSGDLSVYWYQQSLDQGLQFLIQYYNGEERAKGNILERFSAQQFPDLHSELNLSSLELGDSALYFCASSVLGGDTIYFGEGSWLTVV.

This chain links TRBV6-1 with TRBJ2-7; D unresolved. Germline assignment: CDR1 MNHNS and CDR2 SASEGT. Trimming shortened V by 3 bases and J by 2 bases, and 11 bases separated the two germline ends. CDR3 length equals 14 residues. As DNA, the CDR3 is TGTGCCAGCAGTGATTTAGGACCCACCTACGAGCAGTACTTC. Translating gives CASSDLGPTYEQYF.

This clone was seen more than once but under ten times. The CDR3 DNA follows: TGTGCCAGCAGCGCGGGGGGGCTCTATGAGCAGTTCTTC. Its protein product is CASSAGGLYEQFF. This chain joins TRBV5-4 and TRBJ2-1; 9 positions agree with TRBD2. Trimming removed 4 bases from V and 8 bases from J; junction bases left unmatched: 4. The CDR3 runs 13 residues. CDR1 and CDR2 (germline): SGHNT, YYREEE (reference sequence).

Only one count was recorded for this clone. The rearrangement links TRBV7-3 to TRBJ1-2, with a tentative D call TRBD1 (5 bases). Germline V gives CDR1 SGHTA, CDR2 FQGTGA. CDR3 size: 15 residues. The germline V and J ends were trimmed by 6 bases and 0 bases, with 14 bases remaining between them. The CDR3 nucleotides are TGTGCCAGCAGACTCGGGGCAGCCTCTAACTATGGCTACACCTTC. It encodes CASRLGAASNYGYTF. The variable domain in full, completed from reference TRBV7-3 and TRBJ1-2, reads GAGVSQTPSNKVTEKGKYVELRCDPISGHTALYWYRQSLGQGPEFLIYFQGTGAADDSGLPNDRFFAVRPEGSVSTLKIQRTERGDSAVYLCASRLGAASNYGYTFGSGTRLTVV.

The genes are TRBV6-1 and TRBJ2-3; 7 bases match TRBD1. Germline V gene data show CDR1 as MNHNS and CDR2 as SASEGT. The CDR3 contains 17 residues. After removal of 4 bases from V and 0 bases from J, the junction contained 10 bases not matched to a gene. The DNA of the CDR3 is TGTGCCAGCAGTGCTCGACAGGGCGGAGGTAGCACAGATACGCAGTATTTT. Translated: CASSARQGGGSTDTQYF.

CDR3 in DNA: TGTGCCAGCAGCGTAGAAGGGGCGCGTGGAAACACCATATATTTT. Translating gives CASSVEGARGNTIYF. V and J are TRBV9 and TRBJ1-3; possible D gene TRBD1, 5 bases. The CDR3 has 15 residues. CDR1 is SGDLS and CDR2 is YYNGEE in the germline V gene. The V gene lost 0 bases and the J gene lost 3 bases, with 10 bases spanning the gap.

This chain uses TRBV18 with TRBJ2-1, with 12 bases fitting TRBD1. The V gene's germline CDR1 is KGHSH and CDR2 LQKENI. Losses at the gene ends were 6 bases for V and 8 bases for J; bases not matched to a gene: 14. The CDR3 extends over 17 amino acids. CDR3 nucleotide sequence: TGTGCCAGCTCCCCGGGAGCCGGGACAGGGGGCGTCGATGAGCAGTTCTTC. Its protein is CASSPGAGTGGVDEQFF.

The chain joins TRBV5-6 to TRBJ2-7; 7 bases fit TRBD1. The length of the CDR3 is 15 residues. Germline V lookup: CDR1 SGHDT, CDR2 YYEEEE. The V and J ends lost 4 bases and 0 bases, in that order; junction bases with no gene match: 7. The CDR3 reads CASSEYRGSSYEQYF. The CDR3 DNA sequence: TGTGCCAGCAGCGAATACAGGGGATCCTCCTACGAGCAGTACTTC.

The rearrangement links TRBV5-1 to TRBJ2-7, with D perhaps TRBD1 (8 bases). The V end was cut by 2 bases, the J end by 4 bases, with 16 bases between. Germline values: CDR1 SGHRS, CDR2 YFSETQ. This CDR3 spans 15 amino acids. The CDR3, as DNA: TGCGCCAGCAGCTTAGCGGGACAGGACACATACGAGCAGTACTTC. It yields the protein CASSLAGQDTYEQYF.